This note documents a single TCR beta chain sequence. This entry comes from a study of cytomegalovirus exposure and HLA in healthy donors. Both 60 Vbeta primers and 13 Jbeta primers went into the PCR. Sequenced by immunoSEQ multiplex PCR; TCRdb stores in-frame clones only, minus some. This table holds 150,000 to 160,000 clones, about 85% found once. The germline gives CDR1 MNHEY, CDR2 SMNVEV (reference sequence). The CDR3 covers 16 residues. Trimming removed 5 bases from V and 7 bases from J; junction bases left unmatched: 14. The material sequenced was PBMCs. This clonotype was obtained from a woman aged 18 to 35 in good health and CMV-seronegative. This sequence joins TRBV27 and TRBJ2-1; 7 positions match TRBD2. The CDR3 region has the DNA TGTGCCAGCAGTCCGGGGGGTGACGGAGTAATGAATGAGCAGTTCTTC. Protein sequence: CASSPGGDGVMNEQFF.